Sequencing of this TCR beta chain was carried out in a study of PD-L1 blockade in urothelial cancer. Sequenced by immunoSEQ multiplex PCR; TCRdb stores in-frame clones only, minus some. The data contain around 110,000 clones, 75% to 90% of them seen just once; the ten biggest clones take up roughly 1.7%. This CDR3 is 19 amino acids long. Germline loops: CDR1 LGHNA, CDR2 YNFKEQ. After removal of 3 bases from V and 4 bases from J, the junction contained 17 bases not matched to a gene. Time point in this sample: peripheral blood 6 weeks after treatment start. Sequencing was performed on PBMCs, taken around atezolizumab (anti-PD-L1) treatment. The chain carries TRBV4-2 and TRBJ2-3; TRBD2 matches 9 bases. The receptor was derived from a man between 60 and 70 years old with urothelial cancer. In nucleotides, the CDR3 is TGTGCCAGCAGCCATAGTAGGGGCATAGCGGGGGCGGCGCCAGATACGCAGTATTTT. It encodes CASSHSRGIAGAAPDTQYF.